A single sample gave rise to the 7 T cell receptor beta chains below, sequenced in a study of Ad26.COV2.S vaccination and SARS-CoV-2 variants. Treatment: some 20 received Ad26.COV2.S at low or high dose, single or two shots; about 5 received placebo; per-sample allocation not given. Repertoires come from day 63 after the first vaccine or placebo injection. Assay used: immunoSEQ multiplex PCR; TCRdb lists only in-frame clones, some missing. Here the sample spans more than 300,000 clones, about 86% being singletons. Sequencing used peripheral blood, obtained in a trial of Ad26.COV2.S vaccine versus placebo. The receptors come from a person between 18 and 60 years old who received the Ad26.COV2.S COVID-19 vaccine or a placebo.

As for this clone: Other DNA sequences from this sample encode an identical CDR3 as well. The CDR3 DNA follows: TGCGCCAGCAGCTCCGGGACAGGGGGCACCGGGGAGCTGTTTTTT. It specifies CASSSGTGGTGELFF. The genes are TRBV5-1 and TRBJ2-2, with 11 bases that match TRBD1. With V trimmed by 3 bases and J by 4 bases, 2 bases remained unmatched. The CDR3 consists of 15 residues. Looked up from germline, CDR1 is SGHRS and CDR2 is YFSETQ.

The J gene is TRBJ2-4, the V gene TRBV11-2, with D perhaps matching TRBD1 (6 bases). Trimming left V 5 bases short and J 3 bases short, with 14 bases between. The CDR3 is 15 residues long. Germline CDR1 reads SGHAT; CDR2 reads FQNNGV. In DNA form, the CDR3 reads TGTGCCAGCAGCGCCCGGACAGACGACAAAAACATTCAGTACTTC. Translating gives CASSARTDDKNIQYF.

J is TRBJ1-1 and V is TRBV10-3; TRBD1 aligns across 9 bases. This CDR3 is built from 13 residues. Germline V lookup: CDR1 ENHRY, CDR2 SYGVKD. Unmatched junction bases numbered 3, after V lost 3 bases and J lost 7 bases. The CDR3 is CAISDTGGFEAFF. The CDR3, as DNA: TGTGCCATCAGTGACACAGGGGGCTTTGAAGCTTTCTTT.

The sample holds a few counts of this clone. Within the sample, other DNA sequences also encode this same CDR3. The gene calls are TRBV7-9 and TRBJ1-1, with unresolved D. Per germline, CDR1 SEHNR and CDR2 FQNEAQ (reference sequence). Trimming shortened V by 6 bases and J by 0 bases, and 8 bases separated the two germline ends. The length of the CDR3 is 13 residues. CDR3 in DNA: TGTGCCAGCAGTCTCGATATGAACACTGAAGCTTTCTTT. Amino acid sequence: CASSLDMNTEAFF. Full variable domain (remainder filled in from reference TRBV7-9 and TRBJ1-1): DTGVSQNPRHKITKRGQNVTFRCDPISEHNRLYWYRQTLGQGPEFLTYFQNEAQLEKSRLLSDRFSAERPKGSFSTLEIQRTEQGDSAMYLCASSLDMNTEAFFGQGTRLTVV.

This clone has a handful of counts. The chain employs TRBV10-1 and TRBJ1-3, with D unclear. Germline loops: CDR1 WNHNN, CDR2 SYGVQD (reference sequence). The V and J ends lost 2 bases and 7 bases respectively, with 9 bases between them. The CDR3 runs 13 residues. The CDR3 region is CASSEDLRNTIYF. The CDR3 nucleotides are TGCGCCAGCAGTGAGGATCTACGGAACACCATATATTTT.

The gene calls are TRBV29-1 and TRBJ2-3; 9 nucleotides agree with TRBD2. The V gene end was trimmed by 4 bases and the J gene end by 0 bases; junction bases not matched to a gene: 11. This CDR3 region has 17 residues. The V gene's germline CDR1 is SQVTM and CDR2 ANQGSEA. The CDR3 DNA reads TGCAGCGTTGCGGGCCAGATAGCGGGAGCTAGCACAGATACGCAGTATTTT. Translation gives CSVAGQIAGASTDTQYF.

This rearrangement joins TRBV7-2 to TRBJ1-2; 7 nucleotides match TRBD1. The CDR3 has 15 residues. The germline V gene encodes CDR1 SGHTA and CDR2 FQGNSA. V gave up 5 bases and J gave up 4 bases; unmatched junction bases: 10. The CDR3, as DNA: TGTGCCAGCAGCACAGGGGCAGATTTGATCTATGGCTACACCTTC. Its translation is CASSTGADLIYGYTF.